Sequencing of this T cell receptor beta chain was carried out in a study of OX40 agonist ivuxolimab in advanced cancers. Study-wide background: With ivuxolimab, an agonistic anti-OX40 (CD134) antibody, patients were treated. Patients achieving partial responses numbered three: one hepatocellular carcinoma case and two cutaneous melanoma cases. Findings and limits, study-wide: Partial responders treated at 0.1-3.0 mg/kg exhibited clonal expansion among the lowest measured.

Some clones are missing from TCRdb's copy, which holds only in-frame ones; the method was immunoSEQ multiplex PCR. The repertoire consists of 100,000 to 120,000 clones, with approximately 90% occurring once and the leading ten covering about 0.67%. Concerning this clone: Its target is not known.

Exclusion applied to patients with autoimmune disease history or systemic immunosuppression. This specimen consisted of CD4+ or CD8+ T cells sorted from blood, obtained in a trial of the OX40 agonist ivuxolimab. The TCR was taken from an adult with an advanced solid tumor such as melanoma, head and neck, liver or kidney cancer.

CDR3 in amino acids: CSARGPGELFF. The CDR3 DNA reads TGCAGTGCTAGGGGGCCCGGGGAGCTGTTTTTT. The chain carries TRBV20-1 and TRBJ2-2; possibly TRBD1 for D (5 bases). From germline, CDR1 is DFQATT and CDR2 SNEGSKA (reference sequence). Trimming pared 3 bases from V and 6 bases from J, leaving 5 bases between. The CDR3 spans 11 residues.